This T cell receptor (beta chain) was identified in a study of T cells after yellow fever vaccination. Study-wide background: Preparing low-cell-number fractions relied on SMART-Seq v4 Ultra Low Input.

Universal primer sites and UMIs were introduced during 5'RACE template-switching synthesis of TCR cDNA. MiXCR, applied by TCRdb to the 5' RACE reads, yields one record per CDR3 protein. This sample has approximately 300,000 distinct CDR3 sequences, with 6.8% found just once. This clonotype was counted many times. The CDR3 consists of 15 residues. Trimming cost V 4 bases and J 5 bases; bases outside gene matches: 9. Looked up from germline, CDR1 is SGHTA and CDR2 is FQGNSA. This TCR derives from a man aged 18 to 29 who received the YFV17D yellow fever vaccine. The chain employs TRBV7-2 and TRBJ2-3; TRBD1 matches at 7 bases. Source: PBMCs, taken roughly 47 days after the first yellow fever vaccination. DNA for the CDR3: TGTGCCAGCAGCTCATCAGGGGGAATCGGAGATACGCAGTATTTT. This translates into CASSSSGGIGDTQYF.